The rows below give T cell receptor beta chains drawn from one sample of a study of EBV T-cell therapy then PD-1 blockade in nasopharyngeal carcinoma. Some clones are missing from TCRdb's copy, which holds only in-frame ones; the method was immunoSEQ multiplex PCR. The data show tens of thousands of clones, 82% seen once. These receptors are not linked to any known antigen. Sequencing used CD8+ T cells from blood, obtained at day -245 from a patient whose treatment included autologous EBV-specific T cells and nivolumab. Receptor source: a man aged 40-49 years with nasopharyngeal carcinoma. Each CDR3 is given with its conserved first and last residue. A D gene is named only where the DNA matches it firmly. Where a row states a size, it is once, few, many or the class of an expanded clone; other rows omit it.

clone_size d_call j_call v_call cdr3_aa cdr3_nt
NA TRBD2 TRBJ2-3 TRBV7-9 CASCLAGGTDTQYF TGTGCCAGCTGTTTAGCGGGGGGCACAGATACGCAGTATTTT
NA NA TRBJ2-7 TRBV7-9 CASSLRSGGDEQYF TGTGCCAGCAGCTTACGGTCCGGGGGCGACGAGCAGTACTTC
once TRBD2 TRBJ2-7 TRBV6-2/TRBV6-3 CASSYLGGSSYEQYF TGTGCCAGCAGTTACTTGGGGGGGTCCTCCTACGAGCAGTACTTC
NA NA TRBJ1-4 TRBV4-3 CASSQKWGGSGDSNEKLFF TGCGCCAGCAGCCAGAAGTGGGGGGGGTCGGGCGATTCCAATGAAAAACTGTTTTTT
NA TRBD2 TRBJ2-7 TRBV7-2 CASSLQRGPLYEQYF TGTGCCAGCAGCTTACAGCGGGGGCCCCTTTACGAGCAGTACTTC
NA NA TRBJ2-5 TRBV19 CASSSRSGETQYF TGTGCCAGTAGTTCCCGGAGTGGAGAGACCCAGTACTTC
NA NA TRBJ1-1 TRBV6-5 CASSYTGAGSNTEAFF TGTGCCAGCAGTTACACCGGGGCAGGGTCGAACACTGAAGCTTTCTTT
NA NA TRBJ2-1 TRBV19 CASSIDGFSLFNEQFF TGTGCCAGTAGTATAGATGGCTTTAGTTTGTTCAATGAGCAGTTCTTC
few NA TRBJ1-5 TRBV5-8 CASSLQGYSNQPQHF TGTGCCAGCAGCCTACAGGGATATAGCAATCAGCCCCAGCATTTT
NA NA TRBJ1-2 TRBV27 CASSSSENGYTF TGTGCCAGCAGTTCCTCGGAAAATGGCTACACCTTC
NA NA TRBJ2-7 TRBV4-3 CASSPRDGSYEQYF TGCGCCAGCAGCCCCCGGGACGGCTCCTACGAGCAGTACTTC
once TRBD1 TRBJ2-2 TRBV30 CAWSVLGTDSGELFF TGTGCCTGGAGTGTACTCGGGACAGATTCCGGGGAGCTGTTTTTT
few TRBD2 TRBJ2-1 TRBV27 CASSSPGGGGKNEQFF TGTGCCAGCAGTTCCCCCGGCGGGGGAGGTAAGAATGAGCAGTTCTTC
NA NA TRBJ1-3 TRBV7-6 CASSSPGSGNTIYF TGTGCCAGCAGCTCTCCGGGTTCTGGAAACACCATATATTTT
NA TRBD1 TRBJ1-2 TRBV4-3 CASSHDRDVVYYGYTF TGCGCCAGCAGCCACGACAGGGACGTCGTATACTATGGCTACACCTTC
once NA TRBJ1-2 TRBV28 CASIDSSYYGYTF TGTGCCAGCATCGACAGTTCCTACTATGGCTACACCTTC
NA NA TRBJ1-5 TRBV6-2/TRBV6-3 CASSRRGGSNQPQHF TGTGCCAGCAGTCGCAGGGGCGGCAGCAATCAGCCCCAGCATTTT
NA TRBD2 TRBJ2-2 TRBV6-4 CASSETSGGANTGELFF TGTGCCAGCAGTGAGACTAGCGGGGGTGCGAACACCGGGGAGCTGTTTTTT
NA TRBD2 TRBJ2-7 TRBV6-2/TRBV6-3 CASSYSAGGAYEQYF TGTGCCAGCAGTTACTCGGCGGGGGGCGCCTACGAGCAGTACTTC
NA NA TRBJ1-2 TRBV3-1/TRBV3-2 CASSQHRNYGYTF TGTGCCAGCAGCCAACACAGAAACTATGGCTACACCTTC
NA NA TRBJ2-7 TRBV5-6 CASSFGYEQYF TGTGCCAGCAGCTTTGGGTACGAGCAGTACTTC
NA NA TRBJ2-7 TRBV7-8 CASSLVGGTTYEQYF TGTGCCAGCAGCTTAGTAGGCGGGACAACCTACGAGCAGTACTTC
NA NA TRBJ1-1 TRBV7-9 CASSFTAMNTEAFF TGTGCCAGCAGCTTTACAGCGATGAACACTGAAGCTTTCTTT
NA NA TRBJ1-5 TRBV7-9 CASSVTGNEPQHF TGTGCCAGCAGCGTCACAGGTAATGAGCCCCAGCATTTT
NA TRBD1 TRBJ1-1 TRBV6-5 CASKKQGGTTEAFF TGTGCCAGCAAGAAACAGGGGGGGACCACTGAAGCTTTCTTT
NA TRBD1 TRBJ1-1 TRBV4-3 CASSPFPGGGGVNTEAFF TGCGCCAGCAGCCCATTTCCAGGGGGCGGGGGGGTAAACACTGAAGCTTTCTTT
few TRBD1 TRBJ2-1 TRBV30 CAYPQGDYNEQFF TGTGCCTACCCACAGGGGGACTACAATGAGCAGTTCTTC
NA NA TRBJ1-1 TRBV10-3 CAISETGWGTEAFF TGTGCCATCAGTGAGACTGGGTGGGGCACTGAAGCTTTCTTT
NA TRBD2 TRBJ2-3 TRBV9 CASSGPGDLAGDTDTQYF TGTGCCAGCAGCGGACCGGGCGACCTCGCGGGGGACACAGATACGCAGTATTTT
NA NA TRBJ2-3 TRBV5-6 CASSFFWGYFTTDTQYF TGTGCCAGCAGCTTTTTTTGGGGCTATTTTACCACAGATACGCAGTATTTT